The next 19 T cell receptor beta chains were all read from a single sample in a study of brain T cells in children with intractable seizures. Clones were sequenced by immunoSEQ multiplex PCR, and TCRdb holds only the in-frame ones, with some missing. The sample lists 340,000 or so clones; about 94% were seen once. This sample's time point: blood from clinic visit 5 months post-surgery; TSC patient then seizure free. The specimen comprised peripheral blood, sampled 4 to 5 months after surgery. The receptors come from a boy younger than two with tuberous sclerosis and intractable seizures.

The gene calls are TRBV19 and TRBJ2-1; 9 bases fit TRBD2. The junction had 6 bases not matched to a gene; V was cut back by 2 bases and J by 7 bases. This CDR3 has 15 residues. Germline values: CDR1 LNHDA, CDR2 SQIVND (reference sequence). The CDR3 is CASSIWESGRNEQFF. CDR3 DNA: TGTGCCAGTAGTATATGGGAGAGCGGGAGGAATGAGCAGTTCTTC.

The chain recombines TRBV3-1 (or the pseudogene TRBV3-2) with TRBJ2-5; D ambiguous. The V gene lost 0 bases and the J gene lost 7 bases, with 15 bases spanning the gap. The CDR3 loop spans 15 amino acids. Per germline, CDR1 LGHDT and CDR2 YNNKEL (reference sequence). The CDR3 region is CASSQDPLTRGTQYF. Here the CDR3 DNA reads TGTGCCAGCAGCCAAGATCCATTGACTCGTGGGACCCAGTACTTC.

The rearrangement uses TRBV6-5 and TRBJ2-1; D remains ambiguous. The germline gives CDR1 MNHEY, CDR2 SVGAGI. This CDR3 comprises 13 residues. Deletions cut 0 bases from V and 6 bases from J, with 6 bases between. DNA of the CDR3: TGTGCCAGCAGTTACTCCCCCCTCAATGAGCAGTTCTTC. As protein: CASSYSPLNEQFF.

The V call is TRBV5-1, the J call TRBJ2-7; TRBD2 aligns across 7 bases. Germline V gene data show CDR1 as SGHRS and CDR2 as YFSETQ. The CDR3 covers 15 residues. Trimming cost V 0 bases and J 5 bases; bases outside gene matches: 8. Written as DNA, the CDR3 is TGCGCCAGCAGCTTGGTAGGGGAGGGGATTGACGAGCAGTACTTC. Translation: CASSLVGEGIDEQYF.

J is TRBJ1-2 and V is TRBV2, with no clear D. Trimming cost V 0 bases and J 3 bases, with 8 bases left between them. The CDR3 has 14 residues. From germline, CDR1 is SNHLY and CDR2 FYNNEI. CDR3: CASSEAGKDYGYTF. The DNA of the CDR3 is TGTGCCAGCAGTGAAGCCGGGAAGGACTATGGCTACACCTTC.

The chain has TRBV24-1 and TRBJ2-3, with 7 bases identical to TRBD1. The trim removed 4 bases at V and 2 bases at J, leaving 5 bases unmatched. The CDR3 spans 15 residues. Germline V gene sequence: CDR1 KGHDR, CDR2 SFDVKD. The CDR3 DNA sequence: TGTGCCACCAGTGACCCGGGACAGTTCACAGATACGCAGTATTTT. It is translated as CATSDPGQFTDTQYF.

The chain combines TRBV6-5 with TRBJ2-3, with 10 positions matching TRBD2. CDR3 length: 14 amino acids. The germline V gene encodes CDR1 MNHEY and CDR2 SVGAGI. Losses at the gene ends were 5 bases for V and 4 bases for J; bases not matched to a gene: 3. The CDR3 coding sequence is TGTGCCAGCAGTCTAGCGGGAGAAGCAGATACGCAGTATTTT. It specifies CASSLAGEADTQYF.

The rearrangement links TRBV6-1 to TRBJ1-3; no firm D call. V lost 0 bases, J lost 4 bases, and 7 bases lay in between. Germline V gene lookup returns CDR1 MNHNS and CDR2 SASEGT. The CDR3 has 14 residues. Here the CDR3 DNA reads TGTGCCAGCAGTGAAGCCCCGCAGGGAAACACCATATATTTT. Its translation is CASSEAPQGNTIYF.

The J gene is TRBJ1-1, the V gene TRBV9, with a weak D call TRBD1 (6 bases). The germline V gene encodes CDR1 SGDLS and CDR2 YYNGEE. Deletions cut 7 bases from V and 4 bases from J, with 17 bases between. The CDR3 runs to 14 residues. The CDR3 DNA is TGTGCCAGCCGACGAGGAGTAGGGGGCACTGAAGCTTTCTTT. Its translation: CASRRGVGGTEAFF.

The V and J genes are TRBV6-5 and TRBJ2-3; D is perhaps TRBD1 (7 bases). This CDR3 has 13 amino acids. V lost 7 bases to trimming and J lost 5 bases, with 13 bases between them. Germline V CDR1 and CDR2: MNHEY, SVGAGI. The CDR3 spells CASTGGLQDTQYF. The CDR3 DNA is TGTGCCAGCACAGGGGGACTGCAAGATACGCAGTATTTT.

The rearrangement uses TRBV29-1 and TRBJ1-1; possibly TRBD1 for D (5 bases). V was trimmed by 0 bases and J by 4 bases, leaving 12 bases between them. CDR1 is SQVTM, CDR2 ANQGSEA, per germline. The CDR3 sequence is 14 residues long. The CDR3 nucleotides read TGCAGCGTTGAAGAGGGGGTTAAGGGCACTGAAGCTTTCTTT. Amino acids: CSVEEGVKGTEAFF.

The chain uses TRBV6-5 and TRBJ1-3, with D unresolved. The V end was cut by 0 bases, the J end by 0 bases, with 6 bases between. From germline, CDR1 is MNHEY and CDR2 SVGAGI. This CDR3 has 15 residues. In DNA, the CDR3 is TGTGCCAGCAGTTACTCTAGGTCCTCTGGAAACACCATATATTTT. Translation gives CASSYSRSSGNTIYF.

V usage is TRBV7-9 and J usage is TRBJ2-7, with 8 bases aligning to TRBD2. V trimming: 3 bases; J trimming: 1 base; junction bases outside the gene matches: 11. Germline assignment: CDR1 SEHNR and CDR2 FQNEAQ (reference sequence). The CDR3 is made up of 17 amino acids. In nucleotides, the CDR3 is TGTGCCAGCAGCTTCGTCGCGGGGGGCACCTCTTCCTACGAGCAGTACTTC. It codes for CASSFVAGGTSSYEQYF.

The V gene is TRBV11-3, the J gene TRBJ2-5; D ambiguous. Trimming pared 4 bases from V and 5 bases from J, leaving 11 bases between. CDR1 is SGHNT and CDR2 is YENEEA in the germline V gene. The CDR3 sequence is 13 residues long. CDR3 region: CASSWVGRETQYF. The DNA for the CDR3 is TGTGCCAGCAGCTGGGTTGGACGGGAGACCCAGTACTTC.

V gene TRBV2 combines with J gene TRBJ2-5; 10 bases map to TRBD2. Looked up from germline, CDR1 is SNHLY and CDR2 is FYNNEI. The CDR3 totals 15 residues. The junction had 6 bases not matched to a gene; V was cut back by 4 bases and J by 4 bases. This CDR3 is CASSASGGVRETQYF. CDR3 nucleotides: TGTGCCAGCAGTGCTAGCGGGGGAGTTCGAGAGACCCAGTACTTC.

This clone was recorded once. The junction departs from the called germline gene at one end, perhaps through a read error. V is TRBV19 and J is TRBJ2-1; D call uncertain. Germline V gene sequence: CDR1 LNHDA, CDR2 SQIVND (reference sequence). This CDR3 has 17 residues. In DNA form, the CDR3 reads TGTGCCAGTAGTATTAGAAGAGGCGGTCCCTCCAACAATGAGCAGTTCTTC. Its protein product is CASSIRRGGPSNNEQFF.

The chain joins TRBV30 to TRBJ2-3; 7 nucleotides line up with TRBD2. This CDR3 region has 14 residues. V lost 5 bases to trimming and J lost 0 bases; unmatched junction nucleotides: 5. Germline values: CDR1 GTSNPN, CDR2 SVGIG (reference sequence). This CDR3 is CAWGAGTSTDTQYF. CDR3 bases: TGTGCCTGGGGAGCGGGGACCAGCACAGATACGCAGTATTTT.

In its sample, this clone was seen once. The V gene is TRBV10-1, the J gene TRBJ2-7, with 8 bases that match TRBD2. This CDR3 has 15 residues. CDR1 is WNHNN and CDR2 is SYGVQD in the germline V gene (reference sequence). V lost 2 bases to trimming and J lost 1 base; unmatched junction nucleotides: 4. CDR3 residues: CASSETAGGSYEQYF. The DNA of the CDR3 is TGCGCCAGCAGTGAGACGGCGGGAGGTTCCTACGAGCAGTACTTC.

CDR3 sequence reads: CASSEVGEFIYGYTF. The DNA for the CDR3 is TGTGCCAGCAGTGAAGTGGGGGAGTTCATCTATGGCTACACCTTC. V is TRBV6-1 and J is TRBJ1-2; D may be TRBD1 (5 bases). CDR3 length: 15 residues. Germline CDR1 MNHNS, CDR2 SASEGT. Deletions cut 1 base from V and 4 bases from J, with 13 bases between.